The clone carrying this TCR beta chain was recorded many times. CDR3 length: 16 residues. Germline V gives CDR1 SNHLY, CDR2 FYNNEI. The junction had 13 bases not matched to a gene; V was cut back by 4 bases and J by 6 bases. This specimen belongs to a study of response to subunit inactivated influenza vaccine. TCRdb reprocessed the RT-PCR reads with MiXCR, giving one entry per CDR3 protein. The sample records about 700,000 distinct CDR3 sequences, around 14% being singletons. Sequencing was performed on PBMCs from blood, taken approximately 15 days before vaccination. This chain uses TRBV2 with TRBJ1-2, with 8 nucleotides matching TRBD1. The clonotype comes from a man in his forties or fifties who received an inactivated influenza vaccine. CDR3: CASSVQLPRTGNGYTF. The CDR3 DNA sequence: TGTGCCAGCAGTGTTCAGCTCCCTCGGACAGGGAATGGCTACACCTTC.